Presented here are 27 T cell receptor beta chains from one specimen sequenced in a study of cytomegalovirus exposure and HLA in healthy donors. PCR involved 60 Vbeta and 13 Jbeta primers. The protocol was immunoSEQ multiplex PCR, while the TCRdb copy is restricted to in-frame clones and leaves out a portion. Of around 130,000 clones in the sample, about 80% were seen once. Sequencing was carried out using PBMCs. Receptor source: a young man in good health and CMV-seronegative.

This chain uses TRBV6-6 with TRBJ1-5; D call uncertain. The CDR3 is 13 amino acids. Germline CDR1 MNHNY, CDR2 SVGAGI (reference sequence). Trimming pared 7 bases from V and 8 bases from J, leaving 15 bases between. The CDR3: CASTLSGIEPQHF. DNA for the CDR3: TGTGCCAGCACCCTATCGGGAATCGAGCCCCAGCATTTT.

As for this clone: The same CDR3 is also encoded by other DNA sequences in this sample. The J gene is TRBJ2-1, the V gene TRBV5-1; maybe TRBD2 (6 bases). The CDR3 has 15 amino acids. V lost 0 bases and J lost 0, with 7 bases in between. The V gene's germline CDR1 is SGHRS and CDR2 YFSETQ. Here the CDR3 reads CASSLDGSSYNEQFF. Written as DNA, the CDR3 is TGCGCCAGCAGCTTGGACGGGAGCTCCTACAATGAGCAGTTCTTC.

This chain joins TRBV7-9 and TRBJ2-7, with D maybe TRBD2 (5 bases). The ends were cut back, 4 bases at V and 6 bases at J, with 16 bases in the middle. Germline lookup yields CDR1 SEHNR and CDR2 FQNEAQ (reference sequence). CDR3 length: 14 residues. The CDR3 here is CASSSQTRLGEQYF. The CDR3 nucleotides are TGTGCCAGCAGCTCACAAACTAGGCTCGGCGAGCAGTACTTC.

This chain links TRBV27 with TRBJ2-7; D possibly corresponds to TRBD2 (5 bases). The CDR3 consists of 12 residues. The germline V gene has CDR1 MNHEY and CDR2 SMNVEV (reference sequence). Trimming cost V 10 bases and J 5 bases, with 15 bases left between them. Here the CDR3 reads CATGMGSDEQYF. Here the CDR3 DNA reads TGTGCCACCGGAATGGGTAGCGACGAGCAGTACTTC.

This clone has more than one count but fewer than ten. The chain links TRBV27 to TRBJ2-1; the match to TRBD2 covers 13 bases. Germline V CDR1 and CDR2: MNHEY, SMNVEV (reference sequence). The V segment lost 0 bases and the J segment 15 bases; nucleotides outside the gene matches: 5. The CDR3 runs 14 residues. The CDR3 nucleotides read TGTGCCAGCAGTTTATCACTAGCGGGAGGGAAGTGGTTCTTC. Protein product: CASSLSLAGGKWFF.

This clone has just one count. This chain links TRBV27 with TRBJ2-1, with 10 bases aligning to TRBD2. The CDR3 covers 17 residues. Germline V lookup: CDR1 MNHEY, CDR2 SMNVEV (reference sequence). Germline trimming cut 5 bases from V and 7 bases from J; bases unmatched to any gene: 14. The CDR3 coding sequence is TGTGCCAGCAGTCCCTACGCTACTAGCGGGGTTTGGAATGAGCAGTTCTTC. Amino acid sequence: CASSPYATSGVWNEQFF.

CDR3 nucleotide sequence: TGTGCCAGCAGCTTGAGGCATGTATCGGGCTACACCTTC. Residues: CASSLRHVSGYTF. The chain links TRBV7-8 to TRBJ1-2; D ambiguous. CDR1 is SGHVS and CDR2 is FQNEAQ in the germline V gene. The CDR3 runs to 13 residues. Trimming shortened V by 3 bases and J by 8 bases, and 13 bases separated the two germline ends.

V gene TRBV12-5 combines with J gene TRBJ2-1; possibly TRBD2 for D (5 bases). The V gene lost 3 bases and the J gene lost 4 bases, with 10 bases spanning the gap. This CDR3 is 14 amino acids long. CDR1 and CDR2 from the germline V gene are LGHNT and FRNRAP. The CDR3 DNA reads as TGTGCTAGTGGTTTTGGACTCACTTACAATGAGCAGTTCTTC. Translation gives CASGFGLTYNEQFF.

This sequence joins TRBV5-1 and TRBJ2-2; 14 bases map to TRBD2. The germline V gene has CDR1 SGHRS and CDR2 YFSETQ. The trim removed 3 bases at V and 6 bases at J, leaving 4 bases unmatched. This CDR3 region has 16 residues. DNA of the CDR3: TGCGCCAGCAGCTCTCCGGGACTAGCGGGAGCCGGGGAGCTGTTTTTT. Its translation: CASSSPGLAGAGELFF.

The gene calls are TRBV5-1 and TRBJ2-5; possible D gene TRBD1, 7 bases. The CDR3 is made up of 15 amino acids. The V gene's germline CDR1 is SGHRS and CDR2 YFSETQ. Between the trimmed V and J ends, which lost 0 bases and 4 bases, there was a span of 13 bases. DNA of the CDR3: TGCGCCAGCAGCTTGGGGCGGGACAGTCGAGAGACCCAGTACTTC. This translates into CASSLGRDSRETQYF. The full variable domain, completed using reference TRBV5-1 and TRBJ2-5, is KAGVTQTPRYLIKTRGQQVTLSCSPISGHRSVSWYQQTPGQGLQFLFEYFSETQRNKGNFPGRFSGRQFSNSRSEMNVSTLELGDSALYLCASSLGRDSRETQYFGPGTRLLVL.

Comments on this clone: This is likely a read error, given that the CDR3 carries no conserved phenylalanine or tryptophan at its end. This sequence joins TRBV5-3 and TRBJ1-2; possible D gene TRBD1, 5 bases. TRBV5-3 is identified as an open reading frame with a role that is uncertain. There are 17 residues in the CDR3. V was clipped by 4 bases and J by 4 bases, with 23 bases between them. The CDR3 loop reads CARSPPGGFPLFYGYTL. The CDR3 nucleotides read TGTGCCAGAAGCCCCCCCGGGGGGTTCCCGCTTTTCTATGGCTACACCCTC.

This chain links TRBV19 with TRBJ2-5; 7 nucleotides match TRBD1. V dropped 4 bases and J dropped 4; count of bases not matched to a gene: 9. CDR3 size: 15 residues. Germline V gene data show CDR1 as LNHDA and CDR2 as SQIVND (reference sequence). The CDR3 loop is CASSTTGSDRETQYF. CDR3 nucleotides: TGTGCCAGTAGTACGACAGGGAGCGACCGAGAGACCCAGTACTTC.

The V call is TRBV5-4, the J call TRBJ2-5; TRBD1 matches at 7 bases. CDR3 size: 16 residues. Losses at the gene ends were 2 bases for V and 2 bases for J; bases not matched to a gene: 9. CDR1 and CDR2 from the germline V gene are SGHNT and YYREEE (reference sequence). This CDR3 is CASSFKLDRRQETQYF. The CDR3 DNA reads TGTGCCAGCAGCTTTAAATTGGACAGGCGGCAAGAGACCCAGTACTTC.

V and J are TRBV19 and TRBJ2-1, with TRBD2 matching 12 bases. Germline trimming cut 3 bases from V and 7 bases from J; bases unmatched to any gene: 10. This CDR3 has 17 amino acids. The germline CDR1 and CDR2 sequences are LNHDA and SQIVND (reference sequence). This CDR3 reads CASSIAGLTSGSNEQFF. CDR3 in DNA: TGTGCCAGTAGTATTGCCGGACTGACTAGCGGGAGTAATGAGCAGTTCTTC.

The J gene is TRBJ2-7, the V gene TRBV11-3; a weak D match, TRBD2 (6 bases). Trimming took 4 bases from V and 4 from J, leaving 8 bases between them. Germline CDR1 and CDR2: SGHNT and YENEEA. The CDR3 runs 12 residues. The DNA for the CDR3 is TGTGCCAGCAGCTCAGCGGGTTACGAGCAGTACTTC. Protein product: CASSSAGYEQYF.

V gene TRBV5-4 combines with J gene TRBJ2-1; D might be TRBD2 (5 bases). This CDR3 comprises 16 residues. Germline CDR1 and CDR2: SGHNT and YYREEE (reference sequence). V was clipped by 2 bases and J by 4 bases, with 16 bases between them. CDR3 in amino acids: CASSLFTLADYNEQFF. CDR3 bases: TGTGCCAGCAGCTTATTCACCCTAGCAGATTACAATGAGCAGTTCTTC.

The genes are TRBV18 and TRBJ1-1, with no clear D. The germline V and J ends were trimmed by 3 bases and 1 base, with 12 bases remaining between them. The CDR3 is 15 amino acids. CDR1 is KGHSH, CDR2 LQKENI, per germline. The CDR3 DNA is TGTGCCAGCTCACCTCGACAAAAACAGAACACTGAAGCTTTCTTT. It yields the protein CASSPRQKQNTEAFF.

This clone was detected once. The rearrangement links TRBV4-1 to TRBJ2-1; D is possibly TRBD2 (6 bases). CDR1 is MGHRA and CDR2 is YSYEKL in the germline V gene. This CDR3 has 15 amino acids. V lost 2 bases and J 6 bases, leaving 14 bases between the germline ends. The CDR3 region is CASSQLGLNPNEQFF. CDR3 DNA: TGCGCCAGCAGCCAACTGGGACTTAATCCCAATGAGCAGTTCTTC.

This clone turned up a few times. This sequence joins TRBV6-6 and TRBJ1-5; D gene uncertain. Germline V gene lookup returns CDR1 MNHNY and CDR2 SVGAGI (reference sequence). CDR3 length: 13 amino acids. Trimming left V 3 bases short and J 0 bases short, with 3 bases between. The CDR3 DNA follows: TGTGCCAGCAGTTATTATAGCAATCAGCCCCAGCATTTT. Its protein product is CASSYYSNQPQHF.

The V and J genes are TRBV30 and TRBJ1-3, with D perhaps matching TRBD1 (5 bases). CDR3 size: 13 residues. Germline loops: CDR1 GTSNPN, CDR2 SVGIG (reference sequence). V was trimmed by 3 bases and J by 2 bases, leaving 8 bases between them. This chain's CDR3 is CAWRQGAGNTIYF. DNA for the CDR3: TGTGCCTGGAGACAAGGGGCTGGAAACACCATATATTTT. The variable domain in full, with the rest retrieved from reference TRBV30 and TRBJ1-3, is SQTIHQWPATLVQPVGSPLSLECTVEGTSNPNLYWYRQAAGRGLQLLFYSVGIGQISSEVPQNLSASRPQDRQFILSSKKLLLSDSGFYLCAWRQGAGNTIYFGEGSWLTVV.

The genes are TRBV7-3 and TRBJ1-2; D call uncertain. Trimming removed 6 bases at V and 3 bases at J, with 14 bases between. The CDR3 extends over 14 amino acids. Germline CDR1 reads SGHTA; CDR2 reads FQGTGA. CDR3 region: CASRAGRGYYGYTF. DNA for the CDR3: TGTGCCAGCAGGGCCGGGCGGGGATACTATGGCTACACCTTC.

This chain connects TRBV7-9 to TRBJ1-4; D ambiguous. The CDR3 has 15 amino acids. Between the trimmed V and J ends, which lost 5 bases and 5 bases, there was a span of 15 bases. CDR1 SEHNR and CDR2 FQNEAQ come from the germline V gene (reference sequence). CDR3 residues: CASSHRRLGNEKLFF. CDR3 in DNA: TGTGCCAGCAGCCATCGACGGCTCGGGAATGAAAAACTGTTTTTT.

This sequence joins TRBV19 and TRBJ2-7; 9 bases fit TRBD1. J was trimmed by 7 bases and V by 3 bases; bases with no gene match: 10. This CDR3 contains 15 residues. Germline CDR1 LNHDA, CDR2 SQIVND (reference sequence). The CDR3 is CASSILGTGLWEQYF. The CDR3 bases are TGTGCCAGTAGTATCCTCGGGACAGGGCTTTGGGAGCAGTACTTC.

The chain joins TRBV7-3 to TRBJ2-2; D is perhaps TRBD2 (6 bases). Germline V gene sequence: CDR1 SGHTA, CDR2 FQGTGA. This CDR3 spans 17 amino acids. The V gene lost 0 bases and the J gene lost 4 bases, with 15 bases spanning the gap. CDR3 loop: CASSLTNVRESTGELFF. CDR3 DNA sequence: TGTGCCAGCAGCTTAACGAATGTTCGGGAGAGCACCGGGGAGCTGTTTTTT. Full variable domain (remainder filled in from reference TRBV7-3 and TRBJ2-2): GAGVSQTPSNKVTEKGKYVELRCDPISGHTALYWYRQSLGQGPEFLIYFQGTGAADDSGLPNDRFFAVRPEGSVSTLKIQRTERGDSAVYLCASSLTNVRESTGELFFGEGSRLTVL.

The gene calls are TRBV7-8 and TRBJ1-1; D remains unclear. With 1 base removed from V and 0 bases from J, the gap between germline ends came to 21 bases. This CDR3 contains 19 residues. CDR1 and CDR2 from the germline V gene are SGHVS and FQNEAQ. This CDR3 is CASSLGRSGVGIMNTEAFF. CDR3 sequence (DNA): TGTGCCAGCAGCTTAGGCCGATCCGGGGTAGGGATCATGAACACTGAAGCTTTCTTT.

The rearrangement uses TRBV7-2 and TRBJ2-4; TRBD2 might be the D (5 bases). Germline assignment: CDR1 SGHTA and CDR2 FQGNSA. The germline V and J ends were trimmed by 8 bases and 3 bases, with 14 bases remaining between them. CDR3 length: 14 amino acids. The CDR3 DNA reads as TGTGCCAGCGCCGGGAACCGAGGCAAAAACATTCAGTACTTC. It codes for CASAGNRGKNIQYF.

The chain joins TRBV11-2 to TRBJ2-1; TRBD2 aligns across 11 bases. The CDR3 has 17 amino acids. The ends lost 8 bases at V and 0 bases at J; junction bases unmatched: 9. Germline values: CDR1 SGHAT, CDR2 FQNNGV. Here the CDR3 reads CASSPRGLADSYNEQFF. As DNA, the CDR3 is TGTGCCAGCTCCCCTAGGGGACTAGCGGACTCCTACAATGAGCAGTTCTTC.